The clone carrying this T cell receptor (beta chain) was counted ten times or more. MiXCR, run by TCRdb on the RT-PCR reads, gives a single entry per CDR3 protein. The table lists about 680,000 distinct CDR3 sequences, 12% to 15% of them singletons. With 5 bases removed from V and 0 bases from J, the gap between germline ends came to 11 bases. This CDR3 comprises 15 residues. The germline CDR1 and CDR2 sequences are MNHEY and SVGAGI. The sequence came from a female donor in good health, serving as a healthy control. The sequencing input was memory CD4+ T cells from blood. The chain couples TRBV6-5 to TRBJ1-3, with a weak D call TRBD1 (5 bases). The CDR3: CASSPGRGSGNTIYF. The CDR3 bases are TGTGCCAGCAGTCCGGGACGTGGCTCTGGAAACACCATATATTTT.